This TCR beta chain was retrieved from a study of cytomegalovirus exposure and HLA in healthy donors. At the level of the study: Early on, a data release was issued that held 80 million to 90 million unique TCRs from HLA-typed donors.

Turning to this clone: The antigen remains unidentified.

Whole-study findings and limits: Researchers counted 150 to 200 TCR beta chains as cytomegalovirus-associated. Later on, a genetic analysis was performed. It linked a missense variant in DCLRE1C with V- and J-gene trimming of TCR beta. As was reported, the HLA-A and HLA-B alleles of most subjects were accurately predicted from TCR beta sequences.

The PCR contained 60 Vbeta and 13 Jbeta primers. Some clones are missing from TCRdb's copy, which holds only in-frame ones; the method was immunoSEQ multiplex PCR. The sample includes about 190,000 clones, more than 70% seen only once; the top ten take approximately 4.8%. Sequences were obtained from PBMCs. The clonotype was recovered from a man between 25 and 39 years old in good health and CMV-seropositive.

The CDR3 coding sequence is TGTGCCTGGAGTGTTGGGCGGGTGCGAGAAGGAAACACCATATATTTT. Its protein is CAWSVGRVREGNTIYF. The rearrangement links TRBV30 to TRBJ1-3; D uncertain. With 0 bases removed from V and 4 bases from J, the gap between germline ends came to 16 bases. Germline CDR1 reads GTSNPN; CDR2 reads SVGIG (reference sequence). This CDR3 contains 16 residues.